This TCR beta chain was captured in a study of OX40 agonist ivuxolimab in advanced cancers. Looking at the study overall: Among those treated, three patients had partial responses, one with hepatocellular carcinoma and two with cutaneous melanoma.

On this clone itself: Its specificity is unknown.

Germline V gene lookup returns CDR1 SGHRS and CDR2 YFSETQ. With 5 bases removed from V and 4 bases from J, the gap between germline ends came to 7 bases. The CDR3 covers 11 residues. General study results and limits: Researchers report that CD8+ T cells had, on average, more expanded clones than CD4+. Clonal expansion was among the lowest in partial responders at 0.1-3.0 mg/kg, especially CD8+.

This table comes from immunoSEQ multiplex PCR, and its TCRdb copy is limited to in-frame clones, with some not included. The sample contains about 26,000 clones, more than 80% of which appear only once. The sample in question was CD4+ or CD8+ T cells sorted from blood, obtained in a trial of the OX40 agonist ivuxolimab. V is TRBV5-1 and J is TRBJ2-7; D may be TRBD1 (6 bases). This TCR was sampled from an adult with an advanced solid tumor such as melanoma, head and neck, liver or kidney cancer. The DNA of the CDR3 is TGCGCCAGCAGACAGGGTTACGAGCAGTACTTC. The encoded protein is CASRQGYEQYF.